The 9 T cell receptor beta chains listed next were all sequenced from one sample in a study of blood T cell repertoires in COVID-19. Assay: immunoSEQ multiplex PCR; the TCRdb copy retains only in-frame clones and omits some. The data show around 250,000 clones, around 83% seen once. Sequencing was done on a sample of peripheral blood. Receptor source: a man older than 75 with acute or convalescent COVID-19.

The chain recombines TRBV2 with TRBJ2-6; the D gene is possibly TRBD1 (6 bases). The CDR3 runs 17 residues. The germline gives CDR1 SNHLY, CDR2 FYNNEI. V was pared by 6 bases and J by 0 bases, with 15 bases between. The CDR3 region is CASSIDEGVSGANVLTF. The CDR3 nucleotides are TGTGCCAGCAGCATCGATGAGGGGGTCTCTGGGGCCAACGTCCTGACTTTC.

The chain uses TRBV4-1 and TRBJ1-5, with D uncertain. Germline V CDR1 and CDR2: MGHRA, YSYEKL. V lost 2 bases, J lost 2 bases, and 10 bases lay in between. The CDR3 is 15 residues long. This CDR3 is CASSQSPGGNQPQHF. CDR3 in DNA: TGCGCCAGCAGCCAATCCCCCGGAGGCAATCAGCCCCAGCATTTT.

The J gene is TRBJ1-4, the V gene TRBV30; TRBD1 matches 9 bases. Germline CDR1 reads GTSNPN; CDR2 reads SVGIG (reference sequence). This CDR3 spans 14 amino acids. V shed 6 bases and J 8 bases; nucleotides not matched to a gene: 10. In DNA form, the CDR3 reads TGTGCCTGCGGGCAAGGACAGGGGACCGAAAAACTGTTTTTT. This encodes CACGQGQGTEKLFF.

The chain employs TRBV2 and TRBJ2-7, with TRBD2 as a possible D gene (6 bases). The germline CDR1 and CDR2 sequences are SNHLY and FYNNEI. Trimming removed 8 bases from V and 2 bases from J, with 10 bases in between. The length of the CDR3 is 12 residues. As DNA, the CDR3 is TGTGCCAGCGGGAGGAGGGCCTACGAGCAGTACTTC. Protein: CASGRRAYEQYF. Using reference TRBV2 and TRBJ2-7 for the parts outside the CDR3, the full variable domain is EPEVTQTPSHQVTQMGQEVILRCVPISNHLYFYWYRQILGQKVEFLVSFYNNEISEKSEIFDDQFSVERPDGSNFTLKIRSTKLEDSAMYFCASGRRAYEQYFGPGTRLTVT.

This rearrangement joins TRBV18 to TRBJ1-6; 7 bases are shared with TRBD1. The CDR3 runs 15 residues. The V gene end was trimmed by 2 bases and the J gene end by 10 bases; junction bases not matched to a gene: 8. The V gene's germline CDR1 is KGHSH and CDR2 LQKENI. CDR3 nucleotides: TGTGCCAGCTCACCAACAGGGGAAACATGGTCACCCCTCCACTTT. This translates into CASSPTGETWSPLHF.

The chain carries TRBV4-1 and TRBJ2-3, with TRBD2 identical over 10 bases. Per the germline V gene, CDR1 is MGHRA and CDR2 is YSYEKL. This CDR3 comprises 15 residues. Trimming at V came to 4 bases and at J to 6 bases, leaving 7 bases not matched to a gene. CDR3 region: CASSPRAGGQDTQYF. The CDR3 coding sequence is TGCGCCAGCAGCCCCAGAGCGGGGGGGCAGGATACGCAGTATTTT.

V usage is TRBV6-5 and J usage is TRBJ1-4, with D possibly TRBD1 on 6 matching bases. V dropped 5 bases and J dropped 7 bases, with 14 bases sitting between them. The CDR3 length is 14 residues. Germline V gene data show CDR1 as MNHEY and CDR2 as SVGAGI. The CDR3 bases are TGTGCCAGCAGTACAACGGGACATGTTGAAAAACTGTTTTTT. Its translation is CASSTTGHVEKLFF.

This clone was detected a few times. The V and J genes are TRBV2 and TRBJ2-1; maybe TRBD2 (6 bases). V was clipped by 4 bases and J by 8 bases, with 18 bases between them. CDR1 is SNHLY and CDR2 is FYNNEI in the germline V gene. This CDR3 is 15 amino acids long. This chain's CDR3 is CASSVGGNVGDEQFF. The CDR3 nucleotides read TGTGCCAGCAGTGTGGGGGGTAACGTTGGCGATGAGCAGTTCTTC.

The J gene is TRBJ2-1, the V gene TRBV21-1; whether TRBD1, the table's D call, matches the DNA was not checked. TRBV21-1 is assigned pseudogene status. This CDR3 contains 15 residues. The DNA of the CDR3 is TGTGCCAGCAGCAAAGGGGACAGGTGTCACAATGAGCAGTTCTTC. Its translation is CASSKGDRCHNEQFF.